This is a list of T cell receptor beta chains from one sample in a study of blood T cell repertoires in COVID-19. TCRdb's copy holds only in-frame clones and misses some; the assay was immunoSEQ multiplex PCR. The sample holds roughly 410,000 clones; roughly 90% are singletons and the top ten take approximately 1.5%. The sample consisted of peripheral blood. These receptor sequences come from a woman aged 40 to 50 with COVID-19, enrolled during active disease. Each CDR3 is given with its conserved first and last residue. The order of the fields is V gene, J gene, CDR3 protein.

TRBV28	TRBJ2-7	CASLTKTGDYEQYF
TRBV7-9	TRBJ1-1	CASSFSDSRAEAFF
TRBV4-3	TRBJ2-3	CASSQGTLAGGFTDTQYF
TRBV4-3	TRBJ1-4	CASSQEQTGTEKLFF
TRBV11-3	TRBJ2-5	CASSPGTSGEETQYF
TRBV7-9	TRBJ2-5	CASSLVGGMETQYF
TRBV28	TRBJ2-1	CASSPRKGTPYNEQFF
TRBV4-1	TRBJ2-5	CASSQLRTAGGPRETQYF
TRBV19	TRBJ1-5	CASRDRGGSNQPQHF
TRBV5-1	TRBJ1-1	CASSLVGQGITEAFF
TRBV27	TRBJ1-1	CASSLDRGGTEAFF
TRBV5-5	TRBJ1-1	CASSMGSRLKGTEAFF
TRBV29-1	TRBJ1-2	CSADQGAGYTF
TRBV19	TRBJ1-1	CASSIELGGINTEAFF
TRBV9	TRBJ1-5	CASSAGTGRDQPQHF
TRBV7-2	TRBJ1-1	CASSPIQSTFRVRAEAFF
TRBV2	TRBJ2-7	CASSEVQGALGEQYF
TRBV3-1/TRBV3-2	TRBJ2-1	CASSQGHNEQFF
TRBV6-2/TRBV6-3	TRBJ1-5	CASSRAGGARQPQHF
TRBV27	TRBJ1-6	CASSRDRVFGSPLHF
TRBV28	TRBJ1-2	CASSSLGQGDYGYTF
TRBV29-1	TRBJ1-4	CSVWTYGSEKLFF
TRBV27	TRBJ1-6	CASKRDSYNSPLHF
TRBV10-3	TRBJ1-2	CAITPQTGINYGYTF
TRBV5-1	TRBJ1-2	CASSADTGSGYTF
TRBV6-5	TRBJ1-6	CASSTVYSYNSPLHF
TRBV28	TRBJ1-5	CASTISNQPQHF
TRBV9	TRBJ1-2	CASRPGGADIYTF
TRBV6-7	TRBJ1-5	CASSYSIGTGFQPQHF
TRBV3-1/TRBV3-2	TRBJ1-3	CASSPTKTGNTIYF
TRBV20-1	TRBJ1-5	CSASGQGIGKPQHF
TRBV10-3	TRBJ1-3	CAISESHAGNTIYF
TRBV7-2	TRBJ2-1	CASSLRRSGGGISYNEQFF
TRBV7-2	TRBJ1-1	CASSLEGRGGGTEAFF
TRBV7-9	TRBJ2-1	CASSLTGGWEFF
TRBV28	TRBJ2-5	CASSLSSRGYWETQYF
TRBV5-6	TRBJ1-3	CASSNTGSGNTIYF
TRBV14	TRBJ1-1	CASSPDDRVRWTEAFF
TRBV18	TRBJ1-5	CASSPLAGQPQHF
TRBV27	TRBJ2-5	CASSLYAGSPETQYF
TRBV7-9	TRBJ2-7	CASSLGGTKETHEQYF
TRBV5-1	TRBJ1-3	CASSLGTDRSTGNTIYF
TRBV19	TRBJ2-4	CASSPWDSLLNIQYF
TRBV30	TRBJ2-7	CAWIAGTGAINEQYF
TRBV11-2	TRBJ1-2	CASSLGPGNYGYTF
TRBV30	TRBJ2-2	CAWSGTTDTGELFF
TRBV7-9	TRBJ2-1	CASSRGEIWGGRDNEQFF
TRBV5-1	TRBJ2-7	CASSYLGGSGAYEQYF
TRBV28	TRBJ2-7	CASSSPGTRLTHEQYF
TRBV13	TRBJ1-1	CASSLRLMDRRNTEAFF
TRBV30	TRBJ1-5	CAWSGGGNQPQHF
TRBV9	TRBJ2-7	CASSLSGTGLYEQYF
TRBV4-3	TRBJ1-2	CASSQQTGGYGYTF
TRBV15	TRBJ1-3	CATSRGFLLDSFYSGNTIYF
TRBV7-2	TRBJ1-1	CASSYNGLPTEAFF
TRBV27	TRBJ1-1	CASRAGGTEAFF
TRBV10-3	TRBJ2-7	CAVSFSGSSRNEQYF